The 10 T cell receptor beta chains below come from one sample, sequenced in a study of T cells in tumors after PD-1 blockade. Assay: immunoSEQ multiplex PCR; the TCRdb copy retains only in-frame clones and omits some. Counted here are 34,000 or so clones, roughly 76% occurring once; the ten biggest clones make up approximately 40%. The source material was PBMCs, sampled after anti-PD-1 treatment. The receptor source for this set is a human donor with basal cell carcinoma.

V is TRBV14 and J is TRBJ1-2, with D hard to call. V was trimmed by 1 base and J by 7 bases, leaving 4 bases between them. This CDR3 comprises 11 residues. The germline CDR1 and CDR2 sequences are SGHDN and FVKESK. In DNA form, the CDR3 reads TGTGCCAGCAGCCAAGGCTTTGGCTACACCTTC. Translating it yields CASSQGFGYTF.

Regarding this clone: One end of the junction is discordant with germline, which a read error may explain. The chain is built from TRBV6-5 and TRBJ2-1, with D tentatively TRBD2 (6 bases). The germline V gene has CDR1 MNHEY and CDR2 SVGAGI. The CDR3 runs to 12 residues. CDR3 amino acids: CASCPEAGPAIF. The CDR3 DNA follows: TGTGCCAGCTGCCCGGAGGCGGGACCCGCAATCTTC.

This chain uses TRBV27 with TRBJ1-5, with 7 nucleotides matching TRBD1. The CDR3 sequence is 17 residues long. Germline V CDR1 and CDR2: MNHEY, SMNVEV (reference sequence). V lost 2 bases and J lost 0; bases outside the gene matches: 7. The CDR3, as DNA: TGTGCCAGCAGTTTAAGGCAGGGGGGCAGTAGCAATCAGCCCCAGCATTTT. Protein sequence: CASSLRQGGSSNQPQHF.

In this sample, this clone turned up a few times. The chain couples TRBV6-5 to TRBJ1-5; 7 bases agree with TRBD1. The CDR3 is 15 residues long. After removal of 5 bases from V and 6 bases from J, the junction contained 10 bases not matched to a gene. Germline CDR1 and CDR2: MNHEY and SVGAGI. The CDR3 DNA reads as TGTGCCAGCAGTCCGGGACAGCTCCCCGGTCAGCCCCAGCATTTT. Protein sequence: CASSPGQLPGQPQHF.

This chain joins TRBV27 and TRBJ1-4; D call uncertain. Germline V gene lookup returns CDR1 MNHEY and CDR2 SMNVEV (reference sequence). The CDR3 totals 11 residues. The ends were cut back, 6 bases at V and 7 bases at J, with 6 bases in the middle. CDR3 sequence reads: CASRGAEKLFF. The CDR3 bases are TGTGCCAGCAGGGGAGCTGAAAAACTGTTTTTT.

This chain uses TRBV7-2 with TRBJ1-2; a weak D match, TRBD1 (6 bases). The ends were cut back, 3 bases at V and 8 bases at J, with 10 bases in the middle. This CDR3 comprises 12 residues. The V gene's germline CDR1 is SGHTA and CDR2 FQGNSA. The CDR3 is CASSFTGSGYTF. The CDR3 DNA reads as TGTGCCAGCAGCTTTACAGGGAGCGGCTACACCTTC.

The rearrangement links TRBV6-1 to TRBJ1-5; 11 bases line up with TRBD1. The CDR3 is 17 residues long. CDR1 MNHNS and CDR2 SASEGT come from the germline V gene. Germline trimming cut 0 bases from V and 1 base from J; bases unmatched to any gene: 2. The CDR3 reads CASSEAGTGGSNQPQHF. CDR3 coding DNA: TGTGCCAGCAGTGAAGCGGGGACAGGGGGAAGCAATCAGCCCCAGCATTTT.

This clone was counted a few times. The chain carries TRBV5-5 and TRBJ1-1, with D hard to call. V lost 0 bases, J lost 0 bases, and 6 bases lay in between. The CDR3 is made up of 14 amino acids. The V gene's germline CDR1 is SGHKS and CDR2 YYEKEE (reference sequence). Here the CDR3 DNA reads TGTGCCAGCAGCTTGGCCCTAGTGAACACTGAAGCTTTCTTT. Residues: CASSLALVNTEAFF. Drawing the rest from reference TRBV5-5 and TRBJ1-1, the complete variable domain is DAGVTQSPTHLIKTRGQQVTLRCSPISGHKSVSWYQQVLGQGPQFIFQYYEKEERGRGNFPDRFSARQFPNYSSELNVNALLLGDSALYLCASSLALVNTEAFFGQGTRLTVV.

The CDR3 DNA follows: TGTGCCAGCAGCTTCCGACAGGGAGGGACTGAAGCTTTCTTT. Its protein product is CASSFRQGGTEAFF. This sequence joins TRBV7-2 and TRBJ1-1; 7 bases agree with TRBD1. The germline V gene has CDR1 SGHTA and CDR2 FQGNSA. The CDR3 covers 14 residues. V shed 3 bases and J 5 bases; nucleotides not matched to a gene: 6.

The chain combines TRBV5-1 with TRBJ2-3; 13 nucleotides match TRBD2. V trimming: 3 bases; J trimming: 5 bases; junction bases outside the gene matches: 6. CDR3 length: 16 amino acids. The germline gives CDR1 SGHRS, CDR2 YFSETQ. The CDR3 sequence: CASSSLLAGGKDTQYF. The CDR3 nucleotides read TGCGCCAGCAGCTCGTTACTAGCGGGGGGGAAAGATACGCAGTATTTT.